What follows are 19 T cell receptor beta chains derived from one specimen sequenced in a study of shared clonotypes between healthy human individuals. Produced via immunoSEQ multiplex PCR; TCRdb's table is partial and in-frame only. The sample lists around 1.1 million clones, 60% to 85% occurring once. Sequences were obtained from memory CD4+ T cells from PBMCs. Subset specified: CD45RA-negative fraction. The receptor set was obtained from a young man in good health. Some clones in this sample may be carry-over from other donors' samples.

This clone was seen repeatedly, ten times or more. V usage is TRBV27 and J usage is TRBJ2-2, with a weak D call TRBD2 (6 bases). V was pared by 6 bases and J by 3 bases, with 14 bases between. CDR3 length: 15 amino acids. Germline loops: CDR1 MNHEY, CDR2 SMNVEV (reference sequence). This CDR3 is CASRSSWGDTGELFF. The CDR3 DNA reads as TGTGCCAGCAGGTCTAGCTGGGGGGACACCGGGGAGCTGTTTTTT.

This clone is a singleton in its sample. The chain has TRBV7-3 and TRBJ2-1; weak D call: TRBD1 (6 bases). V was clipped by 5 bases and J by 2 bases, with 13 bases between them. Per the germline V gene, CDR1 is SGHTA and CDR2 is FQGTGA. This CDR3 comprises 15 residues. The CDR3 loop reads CASSATGGPYNEQFF. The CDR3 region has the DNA TGTGCCAGCAGCGCGACAGGCGGCCCCTACAATGAGCAGTTCTTC.

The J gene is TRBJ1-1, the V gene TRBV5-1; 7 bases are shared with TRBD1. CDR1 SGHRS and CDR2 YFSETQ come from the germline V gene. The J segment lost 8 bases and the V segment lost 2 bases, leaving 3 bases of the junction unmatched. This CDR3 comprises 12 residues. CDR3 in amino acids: CASSFRGGEAFF. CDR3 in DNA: TGCGCCAGCAGCTTCAGGGGGGGAGAAGCTTTCTTT. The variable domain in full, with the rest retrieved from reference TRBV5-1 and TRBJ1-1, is KAGVTQTPRYLIKTRGQQVTLSCSPISGHRSVSWYQQTPGQGLQFLFEYFSETQRNKGNFPGRFSGRQFSNSRSEMNVSTLELGDSALYLCASSFRGGEAFFGQGTRLTVV.

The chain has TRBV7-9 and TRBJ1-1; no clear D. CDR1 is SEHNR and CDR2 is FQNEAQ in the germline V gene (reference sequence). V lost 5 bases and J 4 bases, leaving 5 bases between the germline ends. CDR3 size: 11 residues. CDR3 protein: CASSPLTEAFF. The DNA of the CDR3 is TGTGCCAGCAGCCCCCTCACTGAAGCTTTCTTT.

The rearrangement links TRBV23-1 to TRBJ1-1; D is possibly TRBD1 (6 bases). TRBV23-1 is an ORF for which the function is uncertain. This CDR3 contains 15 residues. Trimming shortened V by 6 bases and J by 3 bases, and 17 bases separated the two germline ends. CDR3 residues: CASRAGERSDTEAFF. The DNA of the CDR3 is TGCGCCAGCAGAGCAGGGGAGAGGTCGGACACTGAAGCTTTCTTT.

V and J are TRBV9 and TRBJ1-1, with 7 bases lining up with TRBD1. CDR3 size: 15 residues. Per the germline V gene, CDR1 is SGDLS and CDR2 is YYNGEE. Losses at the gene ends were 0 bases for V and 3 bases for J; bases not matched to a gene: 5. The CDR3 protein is CASSVGVRGDTEAFF. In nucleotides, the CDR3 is TGTGCCAGCAGCGTAGGGGTCAGGGGGGACACTGAAGCTTTCTTT.

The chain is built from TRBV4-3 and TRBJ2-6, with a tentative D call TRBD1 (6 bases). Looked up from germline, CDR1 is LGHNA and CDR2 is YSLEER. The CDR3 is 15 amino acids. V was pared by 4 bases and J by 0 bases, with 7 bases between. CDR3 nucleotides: TGCGCCAGCAGCCGAGGGGGCTCTGGGGCCAACGTCCTGACTTTC. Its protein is CASSRGGSGANVLTF.

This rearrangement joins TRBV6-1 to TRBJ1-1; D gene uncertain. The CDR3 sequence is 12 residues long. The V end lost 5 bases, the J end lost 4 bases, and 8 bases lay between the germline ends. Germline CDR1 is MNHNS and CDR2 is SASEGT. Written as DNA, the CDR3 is TGTGCCAGCAGTTTTGGTGGCACTGAAGCTTTCTTT. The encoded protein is CASSFGGTEAFF.

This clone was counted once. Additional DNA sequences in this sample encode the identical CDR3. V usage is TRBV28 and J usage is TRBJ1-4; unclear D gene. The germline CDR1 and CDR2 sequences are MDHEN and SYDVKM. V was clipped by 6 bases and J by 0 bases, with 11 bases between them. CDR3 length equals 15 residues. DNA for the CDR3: TGTGCCAGCAGCACGGGTGGGGCAACTAATGAAAAACTGTTTTTT. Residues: CASSTGGATNEKLFF.

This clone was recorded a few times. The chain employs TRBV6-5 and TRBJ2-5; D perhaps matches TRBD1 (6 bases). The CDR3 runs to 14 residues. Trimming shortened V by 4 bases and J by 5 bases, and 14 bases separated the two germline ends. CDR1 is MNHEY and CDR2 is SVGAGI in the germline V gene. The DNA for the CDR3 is TGTGCCAGCAGTTGGAATGGGGGCAAGGAGACCCAGTACTTC. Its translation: CASSWNGGKETQYF.

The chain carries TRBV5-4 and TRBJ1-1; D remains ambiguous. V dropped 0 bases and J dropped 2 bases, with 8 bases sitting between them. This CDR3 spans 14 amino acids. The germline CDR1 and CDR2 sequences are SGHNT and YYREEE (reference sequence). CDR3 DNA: TGTGCCAGCAGCTTGGATGTTGGAAACACTGAAGCTTTCTTT. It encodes CASSLDVGNTEAFF.

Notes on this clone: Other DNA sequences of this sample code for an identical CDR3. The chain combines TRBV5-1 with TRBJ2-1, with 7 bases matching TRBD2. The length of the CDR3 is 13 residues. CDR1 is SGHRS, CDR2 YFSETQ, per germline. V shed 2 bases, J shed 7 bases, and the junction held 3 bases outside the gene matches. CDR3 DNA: TGCGCCAGCAGCTTAAGCGGGGTAAATGAGCAGTTCTTC. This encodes CASSLSGVNEQFF.

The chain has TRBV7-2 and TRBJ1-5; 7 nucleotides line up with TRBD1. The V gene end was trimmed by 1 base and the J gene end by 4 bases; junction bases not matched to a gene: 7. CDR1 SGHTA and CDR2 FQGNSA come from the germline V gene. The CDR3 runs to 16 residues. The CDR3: CASSLEQGSGNQPQHF. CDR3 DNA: TGTGCCAGCAGCTTAGAACAGGGGAGCGGAAATCAGCCCCAGCATTTT.

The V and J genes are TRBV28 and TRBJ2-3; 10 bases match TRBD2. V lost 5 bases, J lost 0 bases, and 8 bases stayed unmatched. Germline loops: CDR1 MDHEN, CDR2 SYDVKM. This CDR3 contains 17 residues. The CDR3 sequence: CASSPGLAEKSTDTQYF. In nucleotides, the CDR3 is TGTGCCAGCAGTCCCGGACTAGCGGAGAAAAGCACAGATACGCAGTATTTT.

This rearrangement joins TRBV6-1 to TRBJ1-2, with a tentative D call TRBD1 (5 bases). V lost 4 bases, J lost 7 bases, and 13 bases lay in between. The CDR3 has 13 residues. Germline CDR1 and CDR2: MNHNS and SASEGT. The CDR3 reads CASSADRMGGYTF. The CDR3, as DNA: TGTGCCAGCAGTGCAGACAGAATGGGTGGCTACACCTTC.

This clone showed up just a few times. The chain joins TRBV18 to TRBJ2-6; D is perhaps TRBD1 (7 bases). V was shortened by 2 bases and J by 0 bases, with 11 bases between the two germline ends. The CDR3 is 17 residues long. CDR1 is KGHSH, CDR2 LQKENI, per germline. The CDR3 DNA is TGTGCCAGCTCACCAATTCAGGGGGGCTCTGGGGCCAACGTCCTGACTTTC. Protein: CASSPIQGGSGANVLTF.

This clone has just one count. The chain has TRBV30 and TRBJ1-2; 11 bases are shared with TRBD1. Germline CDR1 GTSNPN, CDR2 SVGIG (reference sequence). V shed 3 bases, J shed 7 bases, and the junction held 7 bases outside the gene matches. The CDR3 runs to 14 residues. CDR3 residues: CAWSEDRGRFGYTF. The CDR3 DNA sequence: TGTGCCTGGAGCGAGGACAGGGGGCGATTTGGCTACACCTTC.

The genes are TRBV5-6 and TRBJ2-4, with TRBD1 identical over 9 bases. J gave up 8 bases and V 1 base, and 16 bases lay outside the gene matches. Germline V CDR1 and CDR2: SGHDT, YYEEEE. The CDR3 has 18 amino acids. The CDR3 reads CASSLLRTGDLRGDIQYF. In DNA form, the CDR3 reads TGTGCCAGCAGCTTGTTGCGGACAGGGGATTTGAGGGGAGACATTCAGTACTTC.

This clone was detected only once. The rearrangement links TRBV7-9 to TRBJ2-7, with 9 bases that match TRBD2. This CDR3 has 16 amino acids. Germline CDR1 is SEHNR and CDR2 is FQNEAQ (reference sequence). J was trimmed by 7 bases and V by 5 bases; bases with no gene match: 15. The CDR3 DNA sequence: TGTGCCAGCAGCCCCACCCCTGTGCGGGAGGGCCGGGAGCAGTACTTC. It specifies CASSPTPVREGREQYF.